These 27 T cell receptor beta chains were all obtained from the same sample, sequenced in a study of CD8+CD57+ T cells in acquired aplastic anemia. The sequenced patients had an expansion of CD8+CD57+ cells seen by flow cytometry. The template used for profiling TCR beta VDJ and CDR3 was genomic DNA. TCRdb itself ran the reads through MiXCR, one entry per CDR3 protein. The table has some 200,000 distinct CDR3 sequences, 48% seen once; the top ten hold over 7.5%. The sample taken for sequencing was sorted CD4+, CD8+, or CD8+CD57+ T cells (not recorded which) from PBMCs. The receptors originated from a human donor with aplastic anemia.

This rearrangement joins TRBV2 to TRBJ2-5; D possibly corresponds to TRBD1 (6 bases). The end of the DNA aligns better with TRBJ2-7, so the J call may be wrong. The CDR3 has 12 amino acids. Germline V gives CDR1 SNHLY, CDR2 FYNNEI. The CDR3 loop is CASRPQGDEQYF. The CDR3 DNA reads TGTGCCAGCAGGCCACAGGGCGACGAGCAGTACTTC.

This clonotype was detected many times. The CDR3 bases are TGTGCCAGCACCACCCTAACGCACAATGAGCAGTTCTTC. It codes for CASTTLTHNEQFF. The chain carries TRBV2 and TRBJ2-1; no clear D gene. The germline V gene has CDR1 SNHLY and CDR2 FYNNEI. V lost 7 bases and J 5 bases, leaving 12 bases between the germline ends. The CDR3 has 13 residues.

This clonotype was detected a few times. This CDR3 is CSAPPRTGQNFYEQYF. The CDR3 DNA sequence: TGCAGTGCCCCGCCTCGAACGGGACAGAACTTCTACGAGCAGTACTTC. J is TRBJ2-7 and V is TRBV20-1; 7 nucleotides line up with TRBD1. Per germline, CDR1 DFQATT and CDR2 SNEGSKA (reference sequence). This CDR3 is 16 amino acids long. V dropped 6 bases and J dropped 3; count of bases not matched to a gene: 17.

Turning to this clonotype: Being one base from a much bigger clone, this may be a read error. This chain connects TRBV7-9 to TRBJ2-7; 13 bases are a match to TRBD2. The DNA end is more similar to TRBJ2-1, so the J call may be wrong. The germline V gene encodes CDR1 SEHNR and CDR2 FQNEAQ (reference sequence). The CDR3 loop spans 15 amino acids. The CDR3 sequence is CASGKGTSGDNEQFF. CDR3 coding DNA: TGTGCCAGCGGTAAGGGGACTAGCGGGGACAATGAGCAGTTCTTC.

The V call is TRBV20-1, the J call TRBJ1-5, with 7 nucleotides matching TRBD1. The CDR3 totals 16 residues. Germline values: CDR1 DFQATT, CDR2 SNEGSKA (reference sequence). V shed 2 bases, J shed 0 bases, and the junction held 7 bases outside the gene matches. DNA of the CDR3: TGCAGTGCTAGACGTGCAGGGGGAGATAGCAATCAGCCCCAGCATTTT. It specifies CSARRAGGDSNQPQHF.

The rearrangement uses TRBV6-4 and TRBJ2-2, with D possibly being TRBD2 (5 bases). Trimming took off 0 bases at V and 0 bases at J, with 11 bases between the two ends. CDR1 is MRHNA, CDR2 SNTAGT, per germline. This CDR3 is 17 amino acids long. This CDR3 reads CASSDSYLAANTGELFF. CDR3 in DNA: TGTGCCAGCAGTGACTCTTACCTAGCAGCGAACACCGGGGAGCTGTTTTTT.

This rearrangement joins TRBV20-1 to TRBJ2-7; D is possibly TRBD2 (5 bases). The CDR3 consists of 14 residues. Germline CDR1 is DFQATT and CDR2 is SNEGSKA (reference sequence). The V gene lost 6 bases and the J gene lost 5 bases, with 20 bases spanning the gap. The CDR3 sequence is CSAPEAREPHEQYF. The CDR3 nucleotides read TGCAGTGCGCCCGAGGCAAGGGAGCCCCACGAGCAGTACTTC.

This clonotype was observed a few times. V gene TRBV29-1 combines with J gene TRBJ2-7; tentative D call: TRBD1 (5 bases). The V end lost 3 bases, the J end lost 3 bases, and 9 bases lay between the germline ends. This CDR3 is built from 12 residues. Germline-derived CDR1 and CDR2 are SQVTM and ANQGSEA. CDR3 region: CSVEGQSYEQYF. CDR3 DNA sequence: TGCAGCGTTGAGGGGCAGAGCTACGAGCAGTACTTC.

The sample holds many counts of this clonotype. The gene calls are TRBV19 and TRBJ1-2; perhaps TRBD1 as D (6 bases). CDR1 LNHDA and CDR2 SQIVND come from the germline V gene (reference sequence). CDR3 length: 14 amino acids. With 7 bases removed from V and 4 bases from J, the gap between germline ends came to 16 bases. The CDR3 bases are TGTGCCAGTACCATCGGACAGACATTCTATGGCTACACCTTC. This codes for CASTIGQTFYGYTF. Using reference TRBV19 and TRBJ1-2 for the parts outside the CDR3, the full variable domain is DGGITQSPKYLFRKEGQNVTLSCEQNLNHDAMYWYRQDPGQGLRLIYYSQIVNDFQKGDIAEGYSVSREKKESFPLTVTSAQKNPTAFYLCASTIGQTFYGYTFGSGTRLTVV.

V gene TRBV25-1 combines with J gene TRBJ1-4; D is ambiguous. Germline V CDR1 and CDR2: MGHDK, SYGVNS. This CDR3 region has 15 residues. V dropped 5 bases and J dropped 8 bases, with 18 bases sitting between them. This CDR3 is CASSSSSWSGEKLFF. Written as DNA, the CDR3 is TGTGCCAGCAGTTCTTCCTCTTGGTCGGGGGAAAAACTGTTTTTT.

For the CDR3, the DNA is TGTGCCAGTAGCCCCGGGCGGGGTCTCGAGCAGTACTTC. Translated: CASSPGRGLEQYF. The chain joins TRBV19 to TRBJ2-7, with D maybe TRBD2 (6 bases). In germline, CDR1 is LNHDA, CDR2 SQIVND (reference sequence). The ends were cut back, 6 bases at V and 6 bases at J, with 15 bases in the middle. The CDR3 is 13 residues long.

This clonotype was detected many times. The chain couples TRBV2 to TRBJ1-5, with 7 bases fitting TRBD1. Germline assignment: CDR1 SNHLY and CDR2 FYNNEI. This CDR3 has 16 amino acids. Unmatched junction bases numbered 12, after V lost 5 bases and J lost 5 bases. CDR3 residues: CASSFSRRDRHQPQHF. CDR3 sequence (DNA): TGTGCCAGCAGTTTTTCTCGGCGGGACAGACATCAGCCCCAGCATTTT. Based on the CDR3 plus reference TRBV2 and TRBJ1-5, the full variable domain is EPEVTQTPSHQVTQMGQEVILRCVPISNHLYFYWYRQILGQKVEFLVSFYNNEISEKSEIFDDQFSVERPDGSNFTLKIRSTKLEDSAMYFCASSFSRRDRHQPQHFGDGTRLSIL.

This clonotype has a single count. A much more abundant neighbour one base away suggests this may be a read error. This rearrangement joins TRBV6-5 to TRBJ2-7, with TRBD1 matching over 8 bases. CDR1 MNHEY and CDR2 SVGAGI come from the germline V gene. V shed 2 bases and J 2 bases; nucleotides not matched to a gene: 2. This CDR3 has 14 amino acids. CDR3 region: CASSYRTGPYEQYF. The CDR3 bases are TGTGCCAGCAGTTACCGGACAGGGCCCTACGAGCAGTACTTC.

This clonotype was found many times. V usage is TRBV19 and J usage is TRBJ1-1, with a weak D call TRBD1 (6 bases). Trimming took 5 bases from V and 4 from J, leaving 11 bases between them. In germline, CDR1 is LNHDA, CDR2 SQIVND (reference sequence). This CDR3 spans 13 amino acids. The DNA of the CDR3 is TGTGCCAGTAGTGAGGGACAACCCACTGAAGCTTTCTTT. Protein: CASSEGQPTEAFF.

The rearrangement joins TRBV5-4 to TRBJ2-6, with D unclear. The V gene lost 3 bases and the J gene lost 4 bases, with 5 bases spanning the gap. The germline V gene has CDR1 SGHNT and CDR2 YYREEE (reference sequence). This CDR3 has 13 amino acids. CDR3 sequence reads: CASSSTGANVLTF. In nucleotides, the CDR3 is TGTGCCAGCAGCTCGACAGGGGCCAACGTCCTGACTTTC.

This sequence joins TRBV4-3 and TRBJ2-3; D remains unclear. The V end lost 0 bases, the J end lost 4 bases, and 11 bases lay between the germline ends. Germline CDR1 and CDR2: LGHNA and YSLEER. This CDR3 comprises 15 residues. CDR3 sequence reads: CASSQDLRSADTQYF. CDR3 sequence (DNA): TGCGCCAGCAGCCAAGATTTGCGGTCCGCAGATACGCAGTATTTT.

This clonotype was observed many times. The V and J genes are TRBV20-1 and TRBJ2-7, with TRBD2 identical over 10 bases. Germline values: CDR1 DFQATT, CDR2 SNEGSKA (reference sequence). J was trimmed by 3 bases and V by 3 bases; bases with no gene match: 2. The CDR3 consists of 13 residues. CDR3: CSASGTSDYEQYF. The CDR3, as DNA: TGCAGTGCTAGCGGGACTAGCGACTACGAGCAGTACTTC.

This clonotype was counted only a few times. The rearrangement joins TRBV29-1 to TRBJ1-1; D unresolved. From germline, CDR1 is SQVTM and CDR2 ANQGSEA. This CDR3 contains 11 residues. Trimming removed 4 bases from V and 8 bases from J, with 11 bases in between. Written as DNA, the CDR3 is TGCAGCGTTGTTCCGCTCTTCGAAGCTTTCTTT. Encoded protein: CSVVPLFEAFF.

This sequence joins TRBV20-1 and TRBJ1-1; possibly TRBD1 for D (5 bases). This CDR3 has 16 amino acids. Germline V gives CDR1 DFQATT, CDR2 SNEGSKA (reference sequence). The ends were cut back, 5 bases at V and 0 bases at J, with 19 bases in the middle. CDR3 in DNA: TGCAGTGCTTACCAAAGGCAGGGCCTTATGAACACTGAAGCTTTCTTT. It specifies CSAYQRQGLMNTEAFF.

The chain couples TRBV4-2 to TRBJ1-1; D unclear. The germline gives CDR1 LGHNA, CDR2 YNFKEQ. CDR3 length: 14 amino acids. Trimming removed 3 bases at V and 4 bases at J, with 12 bases between. CDR3 region: CASSQEGLGTEAFF. The CDR3, as DNA: TGTGCCAGCAGCCAGGAAGGACTGGGCACTGAAGCTTTCTTT.

The chain joins TRBV2 to TRBJ1-5; D is undetermined. V gave up 3 bases and J gave up 4 bases, with 4 bases separating them. The germline gives CDR1 SNHLY, CDR2 FYNNEI. The CDR3 has 12 amino acids. Written as DNA, the CDR3 is TGTGCCAGCAGTGATGGGAATCAGCCCCAGCATTTT. Its translation is CASSDGNQPQHF.

This clonotype was observed at least ten times. The V gene is TRBV6-1, the J gene TRBJ1-6; weak D call: TRBD1 (5 bases). V was clipped by 11 bases and J by 7 bases, with 12 bases between them. CDR1 and CDR2 from the germline V gene are MNHNS and SASEGT. The CDR3 has 12 amino acids. The DNA of the CDR3 is TGTGCCGAGGGGATCGGGAATTCACCCCTCCACTTT. The encoded protein is CAEGIGNSPLHF.

This clonotype was seen many times. The chain employs TRBV5-1 and TRBJ2-7; a weak D match, TRBD1 (6 bases). Trimming shortened V by 2 bases and J by 0 bases, and 12 bases separated the two germline ends. Germline V gives CDR1 SGHRS, CDR2 YFSETQ. This CDR3 has 15 residues. The CDR3 reads CASSFSQGRSYEQYF. The CDR3 DNA is TGCGCCAGCAGCTTTTCCCAGGGGCGCTCCTACGAGCAGTACTTC.

The genes are TRBV10-2 and TRBJ1-6, with D unresolved. The ends were cut back, 0 bases at V and 6 bases at J, with 12 bases in the middle. CDR3 length: 16 amino acids. Germline loops: CDR1 WSHSY, CDR2 SAAADI. For the CDR3, the DNA is TGCGCCAGCAGTGAGTCAAGCCAGTCTTTTAATTCACCCCTCCACTTT. It specifies CASSESSQSFNSPLHF.

This clonotype was counted ten times or more. The J gene is TRBJ2-6, the V gene TRBV20-1, with 8 positions matching TRBD2. J was trimmed by 0 bases and V by 3 bases; bases with no gene match: 4. The CDR3 covers 16 residues. Germline V lookup: CDR1 DFQATT, CDR2 SNEGSKA (reference sequence). The CDR3 sequence: CSASASGSSGANVLTF. Here the CDR3 DNA reads TGCAGTGCTAGCGCCAGCGGGAGCTCTGGGGCCAACGTCCTGACTTTC.

The chain couples TRBV5-1 to TRBJ2-5, with 7 bases that match TRBD1. Trimming at V came to 4 bases and at J to 3 bases, leaving 6 bases not matched to a gene. The germline V gene encodes CDR1 SGHRS and CDR2 YFSETQ. The CDR3 extends over 14 amino acids. CDR3 DNA sequence: TGCGCCAGCAGCAGGAGAACAGGGGAAGAGACCCAGTACTTC. Translation: CASSRRTGEETQYF.

The J gene is TRBJ1-5, the V gene TRBV20-1, with D unclear. The CDR3 extends over 15 amino acids. CDR1 is DFQATT, CDR2 SNEGSKA, per germline (reference sequence). The V end was cut by 7 bases, the J end by 3 bases, with 19 bases between. In DNA, the CDR3 is TGCAGTGTTACGAGGTGGGTGGGAGTCAATCAGCCCCAGCATTTT. Translating gives CSVTRWVGVNQPQHF.